Listed below are T cell receptor beta chains from one sample, sequenced in a study of vaccination and CD4 T cells after COVID-19. MiXCR, applied by TCRdb to the PCR reads, yields one record per CDR3 protein. The sample contains thousands of distinct CDR3 sequences, roughly 50% of which appear only once. Their antigen targets remain unknown. Source material: CD4+ T cells from blood, cultured in vitro. The receptor set was obtained from a human donor who had recovered from COVID-19. CDR3s include the opening cysteine and the closing phenylalanine or tryptophan. Fields, in order: CDR3 protein, CDR3 DNA, clone size, V gene, J gene, D gene. A D gene is named only where the DNA matches it firmly. Some rows have no size entry. The others give once, few or many, or a class for an expanded clone.

cdr3_aa: CATSAQGLQETQYF
cdr3_nt: TGTGCCACCAGCGCACAGGGCCTCCAAGAGACCCAGTACTTC
clone_size: NA
v_call: TRBV15
j_call: TRBJ2-5
d_call: NA

cdr3_aa: CASSSRLAGAGEQYF
cdr3_nt: TGTGCCAGCAGCTCGCGACTAGCGGGAGCGGGGGAGCAGTACTTC
clone_size: NA
v_call: TRBV7-6
j_call: TRBJ2-7
d_call: TRBD2

cdr3_aa: CASSLQTGGVETQYF
cdr3_nt: TGTGCCAGCAGCTTGCAGACAGGGGGCGTGGAGACCCAGTACTTC
clone_size: NA
v_call: TRBV7-9
j_call: TRBJ2-5
d_call: TRBD1

cdr3_aa: CASSRGKGTNTGELFF
cdr3_nt: TGTGCCAGCAGCCGAGGGAAGGGGACGAACACCGGGGAGCTGTTTTTT
clone_size: NA
v_call: TRBV5-8
j_call: TRBJ2-2
d_call: NA

cdr3_aa: CASSPWRRRSSYNSPLHF
cdr3_nt: TGTGCCAGTAGTCCGTGGCGGAGGCGAAGCTCCTATAATTCACCCCTCCACTTT
clone_size: NA
v_call: TRBV19
j_call: TRBJ1-6
d_call: NA

cdr3_aa: CATSDLGGQPQHF
cdr3_nt: TGTGCCACCAGTGATTTAGGGGGACAGCCCCAGCATTTT
clone_size: NA
v_call: TRBV24-1
j_call: TRBJ1-5
d_call: NA

cdr3_aa: CASSYASSGSYEQYF
cdr3_nt: TGTGCCAGCAGTTACGCCTCGAGCGGGTCCTACGAGCAGTACTTC
clone_size: NA
v_call: TRBV6-5
j_call: TRBJ2-7
d_call: NA

cdr3_aa: CASSIVAGGGTEAFF
cdr3_nt: TGTGCCAGTAGTATAGTGGCAGGGGGCGGCACTGAAGCTTTCTTT
clone_size: NA
v_call: TRBV19
j_call: TRBJ1-1
d_call: TRBD1

cdr3_aa: CASSEAVKGGVGQPQHF
cdr3_nt: TGTGCCAGCAGTGAAGCGGTTAAAGGGGGCGTGGGTCAGCCCCAGCATTTT
clone_size: NA
v_call: TRBV2
j_call: TRBJ1-5
d_call: TRBD1

cdr3_aa: CASSPEQGRNTEAFF
cdr3_nt: TGTGCCAGCTCACCGGAACAGGGTAGGAACACTGAAGCTTTCTTT
clone_size: NA
v_call: TRBV18
j_call: TRBJ1-1
d_call: NA

cdr3_aa: CATSDSSGYGNQPQHF
cdr3_nt: TGTGCCACCAGTGATTCGTCAGGGTACGGCAATCAGCCCCAGCATTTT
clone_size: few
v_call: TRBV24-1
j_call: TRBJ1-5
d_call: NA

cdr3_aa: CASSIGTLAGRAEAFF
cdr3_nt: TGCGCCAGCAGCATCGGGACTCTAGCAGGGAGGGCTGAAGCTTTCTTT
clone_size: NA
v_call: TRBV5-1
j_call: TRBJ1-1
d_call: NA

cdr3_aa: CSAKSLANTEAFF
cdr3_nt: TGCAGTGCCAAGAGCCTGGCGAACACTGAAGCTTTCTTT
clone_size: few
v_call: TRBV20-1
j_call: TRBJ1-1
d_call: NA

cdr3_aa: CASRGRRGLNQPQHF
cdr3_nt: TGTGCCAGCAGGGGGAGGAGGGGCTTGAATCAGCCCCAGCATTTT
clone_size: NA
v_call: TRBV28
j_call: TRBJ1-5
d_call: NA

cdr3_aa: CSGGTSGRSTDTQYF
cdr3_nt: TGCAGCGGGGGAACTAGCGGGCGTAGCACAGATACGCAGTATTTT
clone_size: once
v_call: TRBV29-1
j_call: TRBJ2-3
d_call: TRBD2

cdr3_aa: CASSATGNHRSGVADTQYF
cdr3_nt: TGTGCCAGTAGCGCAACAGGTAATCACAGATCGGGTGTCGCAGATACGCAGTATTTT
clone_size: few
v_call: TRBV19
j_call: TRBJ2-3
d_call: NA

cdr3_aa: CASTKNIQQGTEAFF
cdr3_nt: TGTGCCAGCACCAAGAACATTCAACAGGGGACTGAAGCTTTCTTT
clone_size: NA
v_call: TRBV6-2/TRBV6-3
j_call: TRBJ1-1
d_call: TRBD1

cdr3_aa: CASSYSSGGTGYTF
cdr3_nt: TGTGCCAGCAGTTACTCGAGTGGGGGGACCGGCTACACCTTC
clone_size: NA
v_call: TRBV6-5
j_call: TRBJ1-2
d_call: NA

cdr3_aa: CASSLYTSSGNTIYF
cdr3_nt: TGTGCCAGCAGTTTATACACAAGCTCTGGAAACACCATATATTTT
clone_size: NA
v_call: TRBV12-3/TRBV12-4
j_call: TRBJ1-3
d_call: NA

cdr3_aa: CASSYSSDTQYF
cdr3_nt: TGTGCCAGCAGTTACTCCTCGGATACGCAGTATTTT
clone_size: few
v_call: TRBV6-2/TRBV6-3
j_call: TRBJ2-3
d_call: NA

cdr3_aa: CSAKLTGGVNQPQHF
cdr3_nt: TGCAGCGCTAAACTGACAGGGGGCGTGAATCAGCCCCAGCATTTT
clone_size: NA
v_call: TRBV20-1
j_call: TRBJ1-5
d_call: TRBD1

cdr3_aa: CSARDRKGLNTGELFF
cdr3_nt: TGCAGTGCTAGAGATCGTAAGGGTTTGAACACCGGGGAGCTGTTTTTT
clone_size: few
v_call: TRBV20-1
j_call: TRBJ2-2
d_call: NA

cdr3_aa: CASSMRGGKHIQYF
cdr3_nt: TGTGCCAGTAGTATGCGAGGGGGCAAGCACATTCAGTACTTC
clone_size: once
v_call: TRBV19
j_call: TRBJ2-4
d_call: TRBD1

cdr3_aa: CASSIPGGATGELFF
cdr3_nt: TGTGCCAGTAGTATCCCTGGGGGGGCCACCGGGGAGCTGTTTTTT
clone_size: NA
v_call: TRBV19
j_call: TRBJ2-2
d_call: NA

cdr3_aa: CSAREQGRGVDTQYF
cdr3_nt: TGCAGTGCTAGGGAACAGGGGCGAGGGGTTGATACGCAGTATTTT
clone_size: NA
v_call: TRBV20-1
j_call: TRBJ2-3
d_call: TRBD1

cdr3_aa: CASSLGQGKANYGYTF
cdr3_nt: TGCGCCAGCAGCTTGGGCCAGGGGAAAGCTAACTATGGCTACACCTTC
clone_size: once
v_call: TRBV5-1
j_call: TRBJ1-2
d_call: NA

cdr3_aa: CASSPLGQADTQYF
cdr3_nt: TGTGCCAGCTCACCCCTAGGACAGGCAGATACGCAGTATTTT
clone_size: few
v_call: TRBV18
j_call: TRBJ2-3
d_call: TRBD1

cdr3_aa: CASSRDSHQQPQHF
cdr3_nt: TGTGCCAGCAGTCGGGACAGTCATCAACAGCCCCAGCATTTT
clone_size: NA
v_call: TRBV6-1
j_call: TRBJ1-5
d_call: TRBD1